These 21 T cell receptor beta chains originate from one sample sequenced in a study of T cell repertoires in cytomegalovirus infection. From the reads, TCRdb called clonotypes with MiXCR, one entry per CDR3 protein. Among about 400,000 distinct CDR3 sequences listed, 15% to 20% were seen once. Sequences were obtained from PBMCs. These receptors were taken from a human donor in good health (CMV status not recorded). Some clones in this sample may be carry-over from other donors' samples.

The rearrangement joins TRBV6-2 or TRBV6-3 to TRBJ2-1; 7 nucleotides align to TRBD2. CDR1 is MNHEY and CDR2 is SVGEGT in the germline V gene. V shed 9 bases, J shed 3 bases, and the junction held 11 bases outside the gene matches. The CDR3 sequence is 15 residues long. This CDR3 is CASGDYFRGYNEQFF. In DNA form, the CDR3 reads TGTGCCAGTGGGGACTACTTTCGAGGCTACAATGAGCAGTTCTTC.

This clonotype showed up just a few times. This chain uses TRBV2 with TRBJ2-7; 15 nucleotides agree with TRBD2. Trimming took 7 bases from V and 4 from J; bases not matched to a gene: 11. Per germline, CDR1 SNHLY and CDR2 FYNNEI. The CDR3 totals 17 residues. DNA of the CDR3: TGTGCCAGCACCCCGGGGACTAGCGGGGGGCCCGTGTACGAGCAGTACTTC. It yields the protein CASTPGTSGGPVYEQYF.

This clonotype has more than one count but fewer than ten. V gene TRBV10-3 combines with J gene TRBJ2-3; TRBD2 agrees at 9 bases. CDR3 length: 15 amino acids. Trimming at V came to 3 bases and at J to 5 bases, leaving 6 bases not matched to a gene. Germline V CDR1 and CDR2: ENHRY, SYGVKD. The CDR3 nucleotides are TGTGCCATCAGTGATGGGCGGGGGGGCGGAGATACGCAGTATTTT. Its translation: CAISDGRGGGDTQYF.

This clonotype appeared a few times. In nucleotides, the CDR3 is TGTGCCAGCAGCTTGTTCCCACAATCGGACAATGAGCAGTTCTTC. This codes for CASSLFPQSDNEQFF. V usage is TRBV5-4 and J usage is TRBJ2-1, with D hard to call. V lost 1 base and J 5 bases, leaving 13 bases between the germline ends. CDR1 and CDR2 from the germline V gene are SGHNT and YYREEE (reference sequence). The CDR3 runs to 15 residues.

Concerning this clonotype: A much larger clone differs by one base, so this may be a read error. As the CDR3 is not closed by the conserved phenylalanine or tryptophan, this likely results from a read error. The rearrangement uses TRBV7-6 and TRBJ1-1; D call uncertain. The ends were cut back, 0 bases at V and 5 bases at J, with 7 bases in the middle. Looked up from germline, CDR1 is SGHVS and CDR2 is FNYEAQ. The CDR3 sequence is 13 residues long. The CDR3 coding sequence is TGTGCCAGCAGCTTAGCCGGGGTTACTGAAGCTTTCCTT. It is translated as CASSLAGVTEAFL.

V gene TRBV30 combines with J gene TRBJ1-2, with D unclear. This CDR3 spans 14 amino acids. Trimming removed 3 bases from V and 9 bases from J, with 20 bases in between. CDR1 is GTSNPN, CDR2 SVGIG, per germline (reference sequence). In nucleotides, the CDR3 is TGTGCCTGGAGGACCACAGAGGCGTCCGAGAGCTACACCTTC. It is translated as CAWRTTEASESYTF.

This clonotype was seen a few times. The V and J genes are TRBV5-5 and TRBJ2-7; 10 bases line up with TRBD1. J gave up 7 bases and V 0 bases, and 10 bases lay outside the gene matches. The CDR3 has 16 amino acids. Germline lookup yields CDR1 SGHKS and CDR2 YYEKEE (reference sequence). CDR3 sequence reads: CASSLAGVTGGREQYF. CDR3 in DNA: TGTGCCAGCAGCTTGGCCGGCGTGACAGGGGGCCGGGAGCAGTACTTC.

This clonotype was detected a few times. This chain links TRBV10-3 with TRBJ1-1; TRBD1 might be the D (6 bases). Trimming cost V 11 bases and J 2 bases, with 15 bases left between them. CDR3 length: 13 amino acids. In germline, CDR1 is ENHRY, CDR2 SYGVKD. CDR3 sequence reads: CAAGVSLNTEAFF. DNA for the CDR3: TGTGCCGCAGGGGTCAGTTTAAACACTGAAGCTTTCTTT.

This clonotype turned up a few times. The chain employs TRBV18 and TRBJ1-6; perhaps TRBD1 as D (5 bases). This CDR3 is built from 15 residues. Germline CDR1 reads KGHSH; CDR2 reads LQKENI. V lost 6 bases and J lost 8, with 17 bases in between. Here the CDR3 DNA reads TGTGCCAGCTCCCCCGGGGCAGGGTTTGATTCACCCCTCCACTTT. Translated, it gives CASSPGAGFDSPLHF.

The sample holds many counts of this clonotype. The CDR3 sequence: CASTVLAGKQFF. DNA for the CDR3: TGTGCCAGCACCGTACTAGCGGGGAAGCAGTTCTTC. The rearrangement links TRBV6-2 or TRBV6-3 to TRBJ2-1; TRBD2 aligns across 10 bases. CDR3 size: 12 residues. The V segment lost 7 bases and the J segment 11 bases; nucleotides outside the gene matches: 5. Germline assignment: CDR1 MNHEY and CDR2 SVGEGT.

This chain joins TRBV27 and TRBJ2-5, with 12 bases that match TRBD2. The CDR3 extends over 16 amino acids. With V trimmed by 2 bases and J by 5 bases, 6 bases remained unmatched. Germline lookup yields CDR1 MNHEY and CDR2 SMNVEV (reference sequence). The CDR3 sequence is CASSLLAGGPGETQYF. The DNA of the CDR3 is TGTGCCAGCAGTTTACTAGCGGGGGGGCCTGGGGAGACCCAGTACTTC.

A few counts support this clonotype. The rearrangement uses TRBV5-6 and TRBJ2-1, with 9 bases identical to TRBD2. V gave up 4 bases and J gave up 8 bases; unmatched junction bases: 13. The germline V gene encodes CDR1 SGHDT and CDR2 YYEEEE. There are 16 residues in the CDR3. The CDR3 loop reads CASSELSGRLVDEQFF. In DNA, the CDR3 is TGTGCCAGCAGCGAACTAAGCGGGAGGTTAGTCGATGAGCAGTTCTTC.

This clonotype has only a few counts. The chain couples TRBV7-6 to TRBJ2-7, with TRBD2 matching 7 bases. V lost 8 bases, J lost 7 bases, and 11 bases stayed unmatched. Germline V CDR1 and CDR2: SGHVS, FNYEAQ. The CDR3 is 13 amino acids. CDR3 loop: CASAPGGDREQYF. CDR3 nucleotide sequence: TGTGCCAGCGCTCCGGGGGGAGACCGTGAGCAGTACTTC.

The V call is TRBV2, the J call TRBJ2-1, with D tentatively TRBD1 (5 bases). V lost 1 base and J 6 bases, leaving 10 bases between the germline ends. Germline CDR1 is SNHLY and CDR2 is FYNNEI. The CDR3 totals 14 residues. The CDR3 reads CASSEGSTGNEQFF. DNA for the CDR3: TGTGCCAGCAGTGAAGGGAGCACAGGCAATGAGCAGTTCTTC.

This clonotype was counted between two and nine times. The V gene is TRBV4-1, the J gene TRBJ2-1; D may match TRBD1 or TRBD2 (5 bases each). With 1 base removed from V and 4 bases from J, the gap between germline ends came to 11 bases. The CDR3 has 15 residues. The V gene's germline CDR1 is MGHRA and CDR2 YSYEKL. For the CDR3, the DNA is TGCGCCAGCAGCCAAGTCGGGACCAAGTACAATGAGCAGTTCTTC. This encodes CASSQVGTKYNEQFF.

Many counts were recorded for this clonotype. The rearrangement uses TRBV7-9 and TRBJ2-1, with 14 bases identical to TRBD2. V was pared by 5 bases and J by 9 bases, with 18 bases of the junction left unmatched. This CDR3 is built from 19 residues. Germline-derived CDR1 and CDR2 are SEHNR and FQNEAQ (reference sequence). The CDR3 nucleotides read TGTGCCAGCAGCGCGCCCGGGACTAGCGGGGGTTCTAGATCCGGTGAGCAGTTCTTC. Translated, it gives CASSAPGTSGGSRSGEQFF.

This clonotype was counted a few times. CDR3 region: CASSPHGGAFF. The DNA for the CDR3 is TGTGCCAGCAGCCCCCATGGGGGAGCTTTCTTT. The chain couples TRBV7-9 to TRBJ1-1, with D tentatively TRBD1 (5 bases). There are 11 residues in the CDR3. V lost 5 bases to trimming and J lost 10 bases, with 11 bases between them. The germline V gene has CDR1 SEHNR and CDR2 FQNEAQ (reference sequence).

This clonotype was counted between two and nine times. The gene calls are TRBV5-1 and TRBJ1-5, with D perhaps TRBD1 (5 bases). Germline CDR1 reads SGHRS; CDR2 reads YFSETQ. The germline V and J ends were trimmed by 4 bases and 11 bases, with 19 bases remaining between them. There are 14 residues in the CDR3. Here the CDR3 DNA reads TGCGCCAGCAGCGCAGACGCGGGGGGATCGGCCCAGCATTTT. This codes for CASSADAGGSAQHF.

CDR3 nucleotides: TGTGCCAGCAGCTTAAGGCGGGAGGGCCACAATGAGCAGTTCTTC. It codes for CASSLRREGHNEQFF. The chain couples TRBV7-9 to TRBJ2-1, with 9 bases aligning to TRBD2. The junction had 4 bases not matched to a gene; V was cut back by 2 bases and J by 5 bases. The CDR3 totals 15 residues. CDR1 and CDR2 from the germline V gene are SEHNR and FQNEAQ (reference sequence).

The genes are TRBV3-1 and TRBJ2-2; D tentatively fits TRBD1 or TRBD2 (5 bases each). Trimming left V 3 bases short and J 6 bases short, with 17 bases between. This CDR3 is 16 amino acids long. Germline V CDR1 and CDR2: LGHDT, YNNKEL (reference sequence). The CDR3 bases are TGTGCCAGCAGCCACCGGGACCTACCACGACCCGGGGAGCTGTTTTTT. Protein product: CASSHRDLPRPGELFF. The variable domain in full, completed from reference TRBV3-1 and TRBJ2-2, reads DTAVSQTPKYLVTQMGNDKSIKCEQNLGHDTMYWYKQDSKKFLKIMFSYNNKELIINETVPNRFSPKSPDKAHLNLHINSLELGDSAVYFCASSHRDLPRPGELFFGEGSRLTVL.

This clonotype came up a few times. This chain uses TRBV6-2 or TRBV6-3 with TRBJ2-1, with 12 bases aligning to TRBD2. Germline V gives CDR1 MNHEY, CDR2 SVGEGT. This CDR3 region has 15 residues. After removal of 5 bases from V and 4 bases from J, the junction contained 3 bases not matched to a gene. The CDR3 nucleotides read TGTGCCAGCAGTGTCCTAGCGGGAGGGTACAATGAGCAGTTCTTC. Its translation: CASSVLAGGYNEQFF.